A selection of T cell receptor beta chains follows, all from one sample in a study of shared T cell receptors in the human thymus. Some clones are missing from TCRdb's copy, which holds only in-frame ones; the method was immunoSEQ multiplex PCR. Of hundreds of thousands of clones detected, approximately 95% appear once; the ten largest clones hold roughly 0.02%. Sample: thymocytes. The receptors were sampled from a human donor. CDR3s include the opening cysteine and the closing phenylalanine or tryptophan. Fields, in order: CDR3 DNA, CDR3 protein, CDR3 length, J gene, D gene, clone size, V gene. The D gene is left open where the match is weak. Only some rows state a clone size, as once, few, many or a class for expanded clones.

cdr3_nt: TGTGCCAGCAGCCGTTCTGGGGACAGGGGGCTTGGAAACACCATATATTTT
cdr3_aa: CASSRSGDRGLGNTIYF
cdr3_length: 17
j_call: TRBJ1-3
d_call: TRBD1
clone_size: NA
v_call: TRBV5-6

cdr3_nt: TGTGCCAGCAGTCCGGACAGGGGGCGAGAGGAGGAAAAACTGTTTTTT
cdr3_aa: CASSPDRGREEEKLFF
cdr3_length: 16
j_call: TRBJ1-4
d_call: TRBD1
clone_size: NA
v_call: TRBV28

cdr3_nt: TGCGCCAGCAGCCAACGGACAGGGGGCACAGATACGCAGTATTTT
cdr3_aa: CASSQRTGGTDTQYF
cdr3_length: 15
j_call: TRBJ2-3
d_call: TRBD1
clone_size: once
v_call: TRBV4-1

cdr3_nt: TGTGCCAGCAGCCAAGATCGACTAGCGGGAGGGTACAATGAGCAGTTCTTC
cdr3_aa: CASSQDRLAGGYNEQFF
cdr3_length: 17
j_call: TRBJ2-1
d_call: TRBD2
clone_size: once
v_call: TRBV4-2

cdr3_nt: TGTGCCAGCAGTTTAGGAAGGGATACGCAGTATTTT
cdr3_aa: CASSLGRDTQYF
cdr3_length: 12
j_call: TRBJ2-3
d_call: NA
clone_size: NA
v_call: TRBV27

cdr3_nt: TGTGCCAGCAGCTTAGCCGACAGGGTTTCAGGCGACGAGCAGTACTTC
cdr3_aa: CASSLADRVSGDEQYF
cdr3_length: 16
j_call: TRBJ2-7
d_call: TRBD1
clone_size: NA
v_call: TRBV7-2

cdr3_nt: TGTGCCAGTCGGACAGGGGGGAAAGTAGGGTATGGCTACACCTTC
cdr3_aa: CASRTGGKVGYGYTF
cdr3_length: 15
j_call: TRBJ1-2
d_call: TRBD1
clone_size: NA
v_call: TRBV19

cdr3_nt: TGTGCCAGCAGCCCCTACATCCAAGAGACCCAGTACTTC
cdr3_aa: CASSPYIQETQYF
cdr3_length: 13
j_call: TRBJ2-5
d_call: NA
clone_size: NA
v_call: TRBV4-2

cdr3_nt: TGTGCCAGCTCCGAACACACCTCAGACAGCAAAACAGGCGAGCAGTACTTC
cdr3_aa: CASSEHTSDSKTGEQYF
cdr3_length: 17
j_call: TRBJ2-7
d_call: NA
clone_size: NA
v_call: TRBV27

cdr3_nt: TGTGCCTGGAGTCCCCCGGTGGTGCTAGCAGGACAACAGAAGACCCAGTACTTC
cdr3_aa: CAWSPPVVLAGQQKTQYF
cdr3_length: 18
j_call: TRBJ2-5
d_call: NA
clone_size: NA
v_call: TRBV30

cdr3_nt: TGTGCCAGCAGACGCTCTAGCGGGACGTACACAGATACGCAGTATTTT
cdr3_aa: CASRRSSGTYTDTQYF
cdr3_length: 16
j_call: TRBJ2-3
d_call: TRBD2
clone_size: NA
v_call: TRBV27

cdr3_nt: TGTGCCAGCACTAGTAGCGGGAGAAGTTGTGAGCAGTACTTC
cdr3_aa: CASTSSGRSCEQYF
cdr3_length: 14
j_call: TRBJ2-7
d_call: TRBD2
clone_size: NA
v_call: TRBV2